This T cell receptor beta chain was retrieved from a study of regulatory T cells in long-lasting Graves disease. Study summary: The antithyroid drugs taken by newly diagnosed Graves' patients had been used for under 3 months.

The CDR3 contains 16 residues. The J segment lost 3 bases and the V segment lost 5 bases, leaving 13 bases of the junction unmatched. The germline V gene encodes CDR1 MNHEY and CDR2 SVGAGI. Documented time point: newly diagnosed GD, antithyroid drugs for less than 3 months. The TCR library was made from RNA that had been extracted from PBMCs in TRIzol. Per American Thyroid Association guidelines, Graves' disease was diagnosed. Assembly of TCR beta libraries relied on iRepertoire HTBI primers together with Arm-PCR of CDR3 regions. TCRdb fed the multiplex PCR reads into MiXCR, producing one record per CDR3 protein. Among 510,000 or so distinct CDR3 sequences listed, around 12% were seen once. This clonotype was detected ten times or more. Separately, the same data were catalogued under a study of T cells in Graves' hyperthyroidism and ophthalmopathy. Turning to that study: Clinical symptoms, serum thyroxine, TRAb, thyroid ultrasound and orbital computed tomography established diagnosis. Primed by the HTBI set, a first-round RT-PCR was run on the TCR CDR3.

The TCR comes from a woman in her thirties with Graves disease. Sequencing used peripheral blood mononuclear cells (PBMCs), obtained at new diagnosis, from a patient treated with antithyroid drugs. The chain employs TRBV6-5 and TRBJ2-7; 7 nucleotides line up with TRBD2. The CDR3 protein is CASSTRAGAGNYEQYF. The CDR3 DNA is TGTGCCAGCAGTACTCGGGCGGGAGCGGGGAACTACGAGCAGTACTTC.